The present TCR beta chain was sequenced within a study of cytomegalovirus exposure and HLA in healthy donors. Study background: Later, an analysis reported that the roughly 120 validation repertoires had used the same platform as the approximately 600 first-cohort repertoires.

CDR1 and CDR2 (germline): LNHDA, SQIVND (reference sequence). Trimming left V 6 bases short and J 0 bases short, with 14 bases between. The CDR3 consists of 15 residues. The table came from immunoSEQ multiplex PCR; TCRdb's copy has only in-frame clones and leaves some out. The sample lists roughly 73,000 clones, roughly 96% seen once, with around 3.2% in the top ten. A single count supports this clone. Its antigen is still unknown. The study's findings and limits: Associated with cytomegalovirus, according to the listing, were approximately 160 TCR beta chains. The classifier was said to identify cytomegalovirus status with high specificity and sensitivity.

Sample: PBMCs. The receptor comes from a man between 18 and 29 years old in good health and CMV-seronegative. The rearrangement links TRBV19 to TRBJ1-1; possible D gene TRBD1, 5 bases. CDR3 in DNA: TGTGCCAGTAGCTCATCGGGCAGGGTGAACACTGAAGCTTTCTTT. As protein: CASSSSGRVNTEAFF.